What follows are 16 T cell receptor beta chains derived from one specimen sequenced in a study of T cells in Graves' hyperthyroidism and ophthalmopathy. Amplification yielded TCR beta CDR3 regions, with RNA transcripts as the source. First-round RT-PCR targeting the TCR CDR3 was performed with the HTBI primer set. TCRdb re-analysed the multiplex PCR reads in MiXCR, keeping a single row per CDR3 protein. The sample consists of around 260,000 distinct CDR3 sequences, 25% to 30% of them appearing once. The specimen sequenced was blood. The receptors were gathered from a man aged 40-49 years with Graves' hyperthyroidism that later progressed to Graves' ophthalmopathy.

This clonotype occurred many times. V and J are TRBV6-1 and TRBJ2-6, with unresolved D. This CDR3 contains 13 residues. V gave up 6 bases and J gave up 0 bases, with 3 bases separating them. Germline values: CDR1 MNHNS, CDR2 SASEGT. In DNA form, the CDR3 reads TGTGCCAGCAGGAGCTCTGGGGCCAACGTCCTGACTTTC. Its protein product is CASRSSGANVLTF.

This clonotype came up many times. This sequence joins TRBV2 and TRBJ1-2; 12 nucleotides line up with TRBD1. The CDR3 is 15 residues long. With V trimmed by 7 bases and J by 3 bases, 6 bases remained unmatched. Germline CDR1 reads SNHLY; CDR2 reads FYNNEI. CDR3 sequence reads: CASTGTGGSDYGYTF. The CDR3 nucleotides read TGTGCCAGCACAGGGACAGGGGGCTCAGACTATGGCTACACCTTC.

This clonotype was observed many times. A much larger clone is a single base away; this may be a read error. V is TRBV20-1 and J is TRBJ2-5; 10 bases map to TRBD2. This CDR3 has 17 residues. Germline CDR1 and CDR2: DFQATT and SNEGSKA (reference sequence). CDR3 DNA: TGCAGTGCTAGAGTTCCTAGCGGGAGAGGGACGCCCGAGACCCAGCACTTC. It is translated as CSARVPSGRGTPETQHF.

This clonotype was seen repeatedly, ten times or more. This sequence joins TRBV19 and TRBJ2-7, with D perhaps matching TRBD1 (6 bases). The CDR3 is made up of 13 amino acids. V was clipped by 9 bases and J by 0 bases, with 12 bases between them. CDR1 and CDR2 (germline): LNHDA, SQIVND (reference sequence). This chain's CDR3 is CASRQESSYEQYF. CDR3 DNA sequence: TGTGCCAGCAGACAGGAAAGCTCCTACGAGCAGTACTTC.

This sequence joins TRBV20-1 and TRBJ2-7; the match to TRBD2 covers 10 bases. The CDR3 length is 14 residues. Germline V gene sequence: CDR1 DFQATT, CDR2 SNEGSKA (reference sequence). Trimming at V came to 3 bases and at J to 7 bases, leaving 9 bases not matched to a gene. The CDR3 DNA is TGCAGTGCTAGGGCTCCTAGCGGGAGTGGGGAGCAGTACTTC. Translated, it gives CSARAPSGSGEQYF.

This sequence joins TRBV28 and TRBJ2-7, with 9 bases lining up with TRBD2. Germline V CDR1 and CDR2: MDHEN, SYDVKM. The CDR3 covers 20 residues. The V and J ends lost 1 base and 3 bases, in that order; junction bases with no gene match: 19. CDR3 nucleotides: TGTGCCAGCAGTTTATTGGTCCCGCGGACTAGCGCGACTCCTTACTACGAGCAGTACTTC. This sequence encodes CASSLLVPRTSATPYYEQYF. Filled out from reference TRBV28 and TRBJ2-7, the complete variable domain reads DVKVTQSSRYLVKRTGEKVFLECVQDMDHENMFWYRQDPGLGLRLIYFSYDVKMKEKGDIPEGYSVSREKKERFSLILESASTNQTSMYLCASSLLVPRTSATPYYEQYFGPGTRLTVT.

This clonotype was seen ten or more times. The DNA for the CDR3 is TGTGCCACCAGCGATACCACGGGAGGGCCTGACACCGGGGAGCTGTTTTTT. As protein: CATSDTTGGPDTGELFF. The gene calls are TRBV24-1 and TRBJ2-2; 8 nucleotides match TRBD2. CDR3 length equals 17 residues. CDR1 is KGHDR, CDR2 SFDVKD, per germline. V lost 7 bases to trimming and J lost 3 bases; unmatched junction nucleotides: 12.

This clonotype was seen many times. The rearrangement joins TRBV7-8 to TRBJ2-7; 8 nucleotides align to TRBD2. Germline loops: CDR1 SGHVS, CDR2 FQNEAQ. The CDR3 covers 16 residues. Trimming cost V 5 bases and J 7 bases; bases outside gene matches: 16. CDR3 loop: CASSPRALAGPREQYF. As DNA, the CDR3 is TGTGCCAGCAGCCCACGGGCGCTAGCGGGTCCCCGGGAGCAGTACTTC.

This sequence joins TRBV19 and TRBJ2-7; TRBD1 agrees at 9 bases. Germline lookup yields CDR1 LNHDA and CDR2 SQIVND (reference sequence). Losses at the gene ends were 6 bases for V and 4 bases for J; bases not matched to a gene: 7. The CDR3 has 14 residues. CDR3 amino acids: CASRERTGEYEQYF. The CDR3 DNA is TGTGCCAGTAGGGAGAGGACAGGGGAATACGAGCAGTACTTC.

This clonotype was seen repeatedly, ten times or more. This sequence joins TRBV29-1 and TRBJ2-7; TRBD2 agrees at 8 bases. Germline assignment: CDR1 SQVTM and CDR2 ANQGSEA. The ends lost 6 bases at V and 2 bases at J; junction bases unmatched: 0. The CDR3 is 11 amino acids. CDR3 bases: TGCAGCGTGGGACTAGCCTACGAGCAGTACTTC. Its protein is CSVGLAYEQYF.

V gene TRBV20-1 combines with J gene TRBJ2-7; D possibly corresponds to TRBD2 (7 bases). Germline CDR1 DFQATT, CDR2 SNEGSKA (reference sequence). The CDR3 is 13 amino acids. The V end lost 1 base, the J end lost 6 bases, and 13 bases lay between the germline ends. The CDR3 here is CSARVSRGLEQYF. CDR3 DNA: TGCAGTGCTAGAGTGTCGCGGGGGCTCGAGCAGTACTTC.

At least ten counts were recorded for this clonotype. The rearrangement uses TRBV30 and TRBJ1-1; D not resolved. Trimming removed 2 bases at V and 10 bases at J, with 14 bases between. Looked up from germline, CDR1 is GTSNPN and CDR2 is SVGIG (reference sequence). There are 12 residues in the CDR3. CDR3 DNA sequence: TGTGCCTGGAGTCAGGTTGGTCGGGGAGCTTTCTTT. The encoded protein is CAWSQVGRGAFF. The full variable domain, in which reference TRBV30 and TRBJ1-1 provide the parts outside the CDR3, is SQTIHQWPATLVQPVGSPLSLECTVEGTSNPNLYWYRQAAGRGLQLLFYSVGIGQISSEVPQNLSASRPQDRQFILSSKKLLLSDSGFYLCAWSQVGRGAFFGQGTRLTVV.

The V and J genes are TRBV6-1 and TRBJ1-1, with a tentative D call TRBD1 (5 bases). This CDR3 spans 13 amino acids. Germline values: CDR1 MNHNS, CDR2 SASEGT. V was trimmed by 4 bases and J by 4 bases, leaving 10 bases between them. For the CDR3, the DNA is TGTGCCAGCAGTGTACGAGACAGCACTGAAGCTTTCTTT. Its protein product is CASSVRDSTEAFF.

This clonotype was recorded at least ten times. The chain has TRBV6-4 and TRBJ2-7, with 10 bases fitting TRBD2. The J segment lost 4 bases and the V segment lost 6 bases, leaving 15 bases of the junction unmatched. From germline, CDR1 is MRHNA and CDR2 SNTAGT. CDR3 size: 17 residues. CDR3 protein: CASRPPRLAGLSYEQYF. The CDR3 DNA reads TGTGCCAGCAGGCCCCCCCGACTAGCGGGCCTGAGTTACGAGCAGTACTTC.

The table lists this clonotype with many counts. This chain connects TRBV19 to TRBJ1-6; TRBD1 might be the D (5 bases). CDR3 length equals 14 residues. Trimming cost V 1 base and J 8 bases, with 9 bases left between them. The germline CDR1 and CDR2 sequences are LNHDA and SQIVND (reference sequence). The CDR3 DNA follows: TGTGCCAGTAGTATAGTCCTGGGGGATTCACCCCTCCACTTT. This sequence encodes CASSIVLGDSPLHF. The variable domain in full, with the rest retrieved from reference TRBV19 and TRBJ1-6, is DGGITQSPKYLFRKEGQNVTLSCEQNLNHDAMYWYRQDPGQGLRLIYYSQIVNDFQKGDIAEGYSVSREKKESFPLTVTSAQKNPTAFYLCASSIVLGDSPLHFGNGTRLTVT.

This clonotype was recorded many times. The chain uses TRBV7-2 and TRBJ2-7; D ambiguous. The CDR3 is 14 residues long. The V gene lost 4 bases and the J gene lost 3 bases, with 13 bases spanning the gap. Germline V gene lookup returns CDR1 SGHTA and CDR2 FQGNSA. The CDR3 loop reads CASSSHFQGYEQYF. For the CDR3, the DNA is TGTGCCAGCAGCTCCCACTTCCAAGGCTACGAGCAGTACTTC.